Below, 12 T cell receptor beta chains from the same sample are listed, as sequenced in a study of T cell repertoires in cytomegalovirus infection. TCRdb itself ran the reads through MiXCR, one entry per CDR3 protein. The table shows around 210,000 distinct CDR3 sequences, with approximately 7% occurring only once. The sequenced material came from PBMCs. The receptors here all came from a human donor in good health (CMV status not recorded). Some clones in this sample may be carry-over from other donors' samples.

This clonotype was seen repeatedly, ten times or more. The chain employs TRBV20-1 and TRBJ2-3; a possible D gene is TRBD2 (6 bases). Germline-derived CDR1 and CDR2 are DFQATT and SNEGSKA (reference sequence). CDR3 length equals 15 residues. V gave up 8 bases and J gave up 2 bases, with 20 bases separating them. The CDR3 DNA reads TGCAGTCCCAAGCGTCCCCTAGCGAACACAGATACGCAGTATTTT. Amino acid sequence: CSPKRPLANTDTQYF.

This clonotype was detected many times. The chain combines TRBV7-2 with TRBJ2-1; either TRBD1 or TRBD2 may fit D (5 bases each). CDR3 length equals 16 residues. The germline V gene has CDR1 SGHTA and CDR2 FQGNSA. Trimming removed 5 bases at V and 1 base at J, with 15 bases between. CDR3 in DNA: TGTGCCAGCAGCCCGAGAAGGGACCAATCCTACAATGAGCAGTTCTTC. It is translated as CASSPRRDQSYNEQFF.

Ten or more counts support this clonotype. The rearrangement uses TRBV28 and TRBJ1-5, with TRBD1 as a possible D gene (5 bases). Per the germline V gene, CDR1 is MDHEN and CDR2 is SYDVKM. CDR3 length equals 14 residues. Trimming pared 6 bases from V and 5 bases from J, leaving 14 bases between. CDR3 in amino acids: CASSTPGTHQPQHF. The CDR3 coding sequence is TGTGCCAGCAGCACGCCGGGGACGCATCAGCCCCAGCATTTT.

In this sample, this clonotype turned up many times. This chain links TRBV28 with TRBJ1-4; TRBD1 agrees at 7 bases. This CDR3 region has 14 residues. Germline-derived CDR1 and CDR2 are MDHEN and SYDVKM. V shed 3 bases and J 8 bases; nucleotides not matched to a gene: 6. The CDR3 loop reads CASSLGGGQEKLFF. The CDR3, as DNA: TGTGCCAGCAGTTTGGGAGGGGGCCAGGAAAAACTGTTTTTT.

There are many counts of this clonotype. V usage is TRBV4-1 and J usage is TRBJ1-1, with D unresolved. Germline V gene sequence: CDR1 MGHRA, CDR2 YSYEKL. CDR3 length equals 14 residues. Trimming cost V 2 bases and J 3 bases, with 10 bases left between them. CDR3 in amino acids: CASSQYRSDTEAFF. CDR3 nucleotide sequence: TGCGCCAGCAGCCAATATCGTTCGGACACTGAAGCTTTCTTT.

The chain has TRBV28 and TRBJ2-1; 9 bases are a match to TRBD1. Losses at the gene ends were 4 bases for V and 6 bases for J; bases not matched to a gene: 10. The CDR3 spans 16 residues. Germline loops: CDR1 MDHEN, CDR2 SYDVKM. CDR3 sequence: CASSSPGTGYVNEQFF. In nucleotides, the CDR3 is TGTGCCAGCAGTTCCCCCGGGACAGGGTACGTCAATGAGCAGTTCTTC.

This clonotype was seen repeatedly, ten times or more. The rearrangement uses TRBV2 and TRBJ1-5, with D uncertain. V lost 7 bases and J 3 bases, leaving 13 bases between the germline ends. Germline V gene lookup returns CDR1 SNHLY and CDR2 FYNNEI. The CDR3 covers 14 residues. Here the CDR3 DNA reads TGTGCCAGCAAGGGCAGCCCTTACAATCAGCCCCAGCATTTT. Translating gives CASKGSPYNQPQHF.

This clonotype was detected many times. This chain's CDR3 is CASSFSATTNEKLFF. CDR3 nucleotides: TGTGCCAGCAGTTTTTCTGCCACAACTAATGAAAAACTGTTTTTT. V gene TRBV28 combines with J gene TRBJ1-4; no clear D. The germline CDR1 and CDR2 sequences are MDHEN and SYDVKM. The length of the CDR3 is 15 residues. V lost 3 bases and J lost 0, with 8 bases in between.

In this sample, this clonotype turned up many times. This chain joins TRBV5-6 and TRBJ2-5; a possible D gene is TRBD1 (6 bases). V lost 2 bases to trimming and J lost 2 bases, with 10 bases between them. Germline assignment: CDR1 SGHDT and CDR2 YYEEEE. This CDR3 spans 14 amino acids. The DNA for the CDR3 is TGTGCCAGCAGCTTCCTAACAGGGCAAGAGACCCAGTACTTC. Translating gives CASSFLTGQETQYF.

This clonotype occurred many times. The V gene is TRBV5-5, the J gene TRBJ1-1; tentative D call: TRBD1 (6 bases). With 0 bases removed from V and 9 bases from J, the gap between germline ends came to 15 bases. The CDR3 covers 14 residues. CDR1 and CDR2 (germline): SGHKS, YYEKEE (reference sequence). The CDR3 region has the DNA TGTGCCAGCAGCTTGGAAACGGGGGCAGTGAAAGCTTTCTTT. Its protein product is CASSLETGAVKAFF.

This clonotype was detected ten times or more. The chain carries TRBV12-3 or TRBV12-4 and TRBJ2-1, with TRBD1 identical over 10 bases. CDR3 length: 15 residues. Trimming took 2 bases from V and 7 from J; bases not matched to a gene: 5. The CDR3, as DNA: TGTGCCAGCAGTTTACCCGACAGGGGGCTTAATGAGCAGTTCTTC. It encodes CASSLPDRGLNEQFF.

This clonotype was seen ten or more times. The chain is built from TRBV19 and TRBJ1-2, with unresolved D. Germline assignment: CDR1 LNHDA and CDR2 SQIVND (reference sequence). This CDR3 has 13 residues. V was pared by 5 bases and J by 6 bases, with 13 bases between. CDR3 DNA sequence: TGTGCCAGTAGTCCCACTCGCGCGGATGGCTACACCTTC. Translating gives CASSPTRADGYTF.